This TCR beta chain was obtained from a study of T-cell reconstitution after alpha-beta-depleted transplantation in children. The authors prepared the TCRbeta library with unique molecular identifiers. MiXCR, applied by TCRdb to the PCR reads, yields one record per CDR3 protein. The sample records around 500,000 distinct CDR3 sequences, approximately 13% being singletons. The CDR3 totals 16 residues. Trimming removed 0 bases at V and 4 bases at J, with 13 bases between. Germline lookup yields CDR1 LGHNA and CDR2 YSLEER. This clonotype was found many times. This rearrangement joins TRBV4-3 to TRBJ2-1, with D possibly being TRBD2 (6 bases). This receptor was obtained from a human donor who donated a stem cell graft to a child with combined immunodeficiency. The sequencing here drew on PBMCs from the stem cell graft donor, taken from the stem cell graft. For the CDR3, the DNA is TGCGCCAGCAGCCAAGATGGTCGTAGCGGATACAATGAGCAGTTCTTC. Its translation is CASSQDGRSGYNEQFF.